This is a list of T cell receptor beta chains from one sample in a study of shared clonotypes between healthy human individuals. Only in-frame clones appear in the TCRdb table, and some are missing; sequencing was by immunoSEQ multiplex PCR. Among nearly 750,000 clones listed, roughly 72% were seen once. The sequenced sample was memory CD4+ T cells sorted from blood. The receptors stem from a woman aged 25 to 45 in good health. Both conserved end residues are part of each CDR3. Fields, in order: clone size, V gene, CDR3 protein. Some rows mark clone size as missing; the rest say once, few, many or name a class of expanded clone.

NA | TRBV5-6 | CASSRALGTALGEQYF
NA | TRBV5-1 | CASSLDGGLDYGYTF
once | TRBV28 | CASNGLREGPGTDTQYF
NA | TRBV4-1 | CASSQRLAELNTDTQYF
few | TRBV6-5 | CASSTRDQPQHF
NA | TRBV28 | CASSKVAGNYEQYF
NA | TRBV6-6 | CASSVGETQYF
NA | TRBV5-1 | CASSPLAGVGNEQFF
NA | TRBV10-3 | CAISGSGDYNEQFF
NA | TRBV4-2 | CASSRGNRVREGYTF
NA | TRBV19 | CASSRDRGRTEAFF